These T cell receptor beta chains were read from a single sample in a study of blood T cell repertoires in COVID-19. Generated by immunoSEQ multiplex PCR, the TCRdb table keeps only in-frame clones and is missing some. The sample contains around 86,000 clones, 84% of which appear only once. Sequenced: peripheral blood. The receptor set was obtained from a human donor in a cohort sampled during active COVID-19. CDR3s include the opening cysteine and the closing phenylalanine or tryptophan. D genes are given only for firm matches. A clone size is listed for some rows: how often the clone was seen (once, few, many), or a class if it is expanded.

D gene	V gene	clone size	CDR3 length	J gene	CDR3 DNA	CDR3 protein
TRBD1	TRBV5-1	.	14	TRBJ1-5	TGCGCCAGCAGCTCTACAGGGGGGGATCAGCCCCAGCATTTT	CASSSTGGDQPQHF
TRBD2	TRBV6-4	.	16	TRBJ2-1	TGTGCCAGCAGTGCCCAGTTAGCGGGAGGGTCAAATGAGCAGTTCTTC	CASSAQLAGGSNEQFF
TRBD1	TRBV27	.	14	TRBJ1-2	TGTGCCAGCAGTCCGAAGACAGGGGGCCGCGGCTACACCTTC	CASSPKTGGRGYTF
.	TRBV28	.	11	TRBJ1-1	TGTGCCAGCAGTATCTCTGGGGAGGGTTTCTTT	CASSISGEGFF
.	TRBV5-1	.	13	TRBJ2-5	TGCGCCAGCAGCTTGGAAGACACAGAGACCCAGTACTTC	CASSLEDTETQYF
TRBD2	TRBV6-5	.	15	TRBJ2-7	TGTGCCAGCAGAACTGCCGGGACTAGTGGCTACGAGCAGTACTTC	CASRTAGTSGYEQYF
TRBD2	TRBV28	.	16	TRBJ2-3	TGTGCCAGCAGTTCCCCGTTAGCGGGAGGGACAGATACGCAGTATTTT	CASSSPLAGGTDTQYF
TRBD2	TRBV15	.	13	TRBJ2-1	TGTGCCATAGAGCGGGACGGTTACAATGAGCAGTTCTTC	CAIERDGYNEQFF
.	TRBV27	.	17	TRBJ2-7	TGTGCCAGCCAACAGTTTACCGGGTCCGGGGGTTCCTACGAGCAGTACTTC	CASQQFTGSGGSYEQYF
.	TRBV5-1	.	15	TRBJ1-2	TGCGCCAGCAGCTTATCTAAGGGGGAAAACTATGGCTACACCTTC	CASSLSKGENYGYTF
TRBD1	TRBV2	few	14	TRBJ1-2	TGTGCCAGCAGGTACCGGGACAGGGGCTATGGCTACACCTTC	CASRYRDRGYGYTF
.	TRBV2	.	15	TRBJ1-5	TGTGCCAGCAAATTGGACAGTAATAGCAATCAGCCCCAGCATTTT	CASKLDSNSNQPQHF
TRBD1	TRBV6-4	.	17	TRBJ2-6	TGTGCCAGCAGTGCGACAGGGGCGTTAGGTGGGGCCAACGTCCTGACTTTC	CASSATGALGGANVLTF
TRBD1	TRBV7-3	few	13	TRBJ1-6	TGTGCCAGCAGCCGGGACAGGAGTTCACCCCTCCACTTT	CASSRDRSSPLHF
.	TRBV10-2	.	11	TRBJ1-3	TGCGCCAGCATTTCGGGAAACACCATATATTTT	CASISGNTIYF
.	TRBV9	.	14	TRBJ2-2	TGTGCCAGCAGCGTCGGGACATCCACCGGGGAGCTGTTTTTT	CASSVGTSTGELFF
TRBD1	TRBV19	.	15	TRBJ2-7	TGTGCCAGTAGTATCTCCCACAGGGGCTCCTACGAGCAGTACTTC	CASSISHRGSYEQYF
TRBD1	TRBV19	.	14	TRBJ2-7	TGTGCCAGTAGTTCCCCGGGACAGACCTACGAGCAGTACTTC	CASSSPGQTYEQYF
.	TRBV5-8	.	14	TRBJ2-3	TGTGCCAGCAGCCGGCGGGGAGGCACAGATACGCAGTATTTT	CASSRRGGTDTQYF
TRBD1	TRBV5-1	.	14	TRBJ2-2	TGCGCCAGCAACAGGGGCCTAGGGACCGGGGAGCTGTTTTTT	CASNRGLGTGELFF
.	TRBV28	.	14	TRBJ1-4	TGTGCCAGCAGACCCCAGGGGCAGGGTGAAAAACTGTTTTTT	CASRPQGQGEKLFF
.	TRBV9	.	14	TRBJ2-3	TGTGCCAGCAGCGTCTTCGGGATCACAGATACGCAGTATTTT	CASSVFGITDTQYF
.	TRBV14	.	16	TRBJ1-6	TGTGCCAGCAGCCAAGATCTTGGGGTCTCAGGGTCACCCCTCCACTTT	CASSQDLGVSGSPLHF
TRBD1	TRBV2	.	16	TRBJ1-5	TGTGCCAGCAGTGGAGCACAGGGGGCTAGCAATCAGCCCCAGCATTTT	CASSGAQGASNQPQHF
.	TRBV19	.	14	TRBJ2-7	TGTGCCAGTAGCTCGCTGGGCCGGCATCACGAGCAGTACTTC	CASSSLGRHHEQYF
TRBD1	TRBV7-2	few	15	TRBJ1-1	TGTGCCAGCAGCTTAACGACAGGGACCAACACTGAAGCTTTCTTT	CASSLTTGTNTEAFF
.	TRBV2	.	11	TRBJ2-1	TGTGCCAGCAGTGATCAGGTTGAGCAGTTCTTC	CASSDQVEQFF
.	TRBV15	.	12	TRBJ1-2	TGTGCCACCAGCAGAGATGCGCGGGGTCACACCTTC	CATSRDARGHTF
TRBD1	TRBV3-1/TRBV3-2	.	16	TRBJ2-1	TGTGCCAGCAGCCATCTGACAGGGAGCTCCTACAATGAGCAGTTCTTC	CASSHLTGSSYNEQFF
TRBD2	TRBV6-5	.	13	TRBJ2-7	TGTGCCAGCAGAGGGGAGGGAGGTCGCGAGCAGTACTTC	CASRGEGGREQYF
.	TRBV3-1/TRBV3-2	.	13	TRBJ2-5	TGTGCCAGCAGCCTCGGGACTCAAGAGACCCAGTACTTC	CASSLGTQETQYF
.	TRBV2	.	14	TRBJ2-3	TGTGCTAGCAGTGGGGGGGGCCCTGCGACAACGCAGTATTTT	CASSGGGPATTQYF
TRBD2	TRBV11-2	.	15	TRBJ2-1	TGTGCCAGCAGCTACCCAAACTCCGGGACTATTGAGCAGTTCTTC	CASSYPNSGTIEQFF
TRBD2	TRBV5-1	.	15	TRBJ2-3	TGCGCCAGCAGCCGAACTCAGGGACTAACAGATACGCAGTATTTT	CASSRTQGLTDTQYF
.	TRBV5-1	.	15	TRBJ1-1	TGCGCCTCAAGAGAGACACCCCTCGGGAACACTGAAGCTTTCTTT	CASRETPLGNTEAFF
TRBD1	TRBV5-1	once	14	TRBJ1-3	TGCGCCAGCAGCGAGAGGGGGCCTGGAAACACCATATATTTT	CASSERGPGNTIYF
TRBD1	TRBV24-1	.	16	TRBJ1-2	TGTGCCACCAGTGATACTAGGACAGGGGGCGCGTATGGCTACACCTTC	CATSDTRTGGAYGYTF
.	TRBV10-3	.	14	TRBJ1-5	TGTGCCATCAGTGAACAGGGTGGCAATCAGCCCCAGCATTTT	CAISEQGGNQPQHF
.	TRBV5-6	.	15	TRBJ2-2	TGTGCCAGCAGCAAGCCGGGACTTCACACCGGGGAGCTGTTTTTT	CASSKPGLHTGELFF
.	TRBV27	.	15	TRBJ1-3	TGTGCCAGCAGTCGGGAGGGACACTCTGGAAACACCATATATTTT	CASSREGHSGNTIYF
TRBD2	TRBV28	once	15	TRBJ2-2	TGTGCCAGCAGTTTAGCGGGAGTCCTCACCGGGGAGCTGTTTTTT	CASSLAGVLTGELFF